Below are 8 T cell receptor beta chains sequenced from a single sample in a study of T cell repertoires in cytomegalovirus infection. The antigens of these receptors remain unknown. TCRdb ran MiXCR on the reads and lists one entry per CDR3 protein. The profile shows more than 250,000 distinct CDR3 sequences, around 25% of them singletons. Here the sequenced sample was cultured PBMCs, taken from culture after CMV antigen stimulation. The receptor set was obtained from a human donor in good health (CMV status not recorded). Some clones in this sample may be carry-over from other donors' samples.

The rearrangement uses TRBV11-2 and TRBJ2-1, with 7 bases aligning to TRBD2. In germline, CDR1 is SGHAT, CDR2 FQNNGV. V was pared by 5 bases and J by 10 bases, with 8 bases of the junction left unmatched. The length of the CDR3 is 13 residues. As DNA, the CDR3 is TGTGCCAGCAGCGGGGCGGGAGCTTGGGAGCAGTTCTTC. It specifies CASSGAGAWEQFF.

This clonotype showed up just a few times. The V gene is TRBV7-9, the J gene TRBJ1-2; TRBD1 might be the D (5 bases). This CDR3 region has 17 residues. The germline V gene encodes CDR1 SEHNR and CDR2 FQNEAQ (reference sequence). V lost 7 bases and J lost 3, with 24 bases in between. The CDR3 DNA reads as TGTGCCAGCACCTCCTCAGGGCAGCGTTCTAAGGACTATGGCTACACCTTC. This codes for CASTSSGQRSKDYGYTF.

The V gene is TRBV29-1, the J gene TRBJ1-1; no firm D call. Germline values: CDR1 SQVTM, CDR2 ANQGSEA. V gave up 5 bases and J gave up 0 bases, with 10 bases separating them. This CDR3 is 13 amino acids long. In DNA, the CDR3 is TGCAGCGTTCTGAGACGCCTGAACACTGAAGCTTTCTTT. Its translation is CSVLRRLNTEAFF.

This clonotype was counted ten times or more. The chain recombines TRBV12-3 or TRBV12-4 with TRBJ1-1; D is unresolved. CDR3 length: 13 residues. Trimming took 6 bases from V and 0 from J, leaving 8 bases between them. As DNA, the CDR3 is TGTGCCAGCAGCCCGGGATTGAACACTGAAGCTTTCTTT. Its translation: CASSPGLNTEAFF.

This clonotype has more than one count but fewer than ten. This sequence joins TRBV7-2 and TRBJ2-5, with TRBD2 matching 9 bases. The CDR3 extends over 14 amino acids. J gave up 4 bases and V 7 bases, and 7 bases lay outside the gene matches. Germline CDR1 SGHTA, CDR2 FQGNSA. DNA for the CDR3: TGTGCCAGCAACCGCGGGAGGGCAGCAGAGACCCAGTACTTC. Its translation is CASNRGRAAETQYF.

This clonotype appeared a few times. V gene TRBV5-1 combines with J gene TRBJ2-1; 10 bases agree with TRBD2. Losses at the gene ends were 4 bases for V and 6 bases for J; bases not matched to a gene: 4. Looked up from germline, CDR1 is SGHRS and CDR2 is YFSETQ. The CDR3 loop spans 14 amino acids. CDR3 sequence: CASSMGLASNEQFF. In nucleotides, the CDR3 is TGCGCCAGCAGCATGGGACTAGCGAGCAATGAGCAGTTCTTC. Looking up the rest from reference TRBV5-1 and TRBJ2-1 gives the full variable domain: KAGVTQTPRYLIKTRGQQVTLSCSPISGHRSVSWYQQTPGQGLQFLFEYFSETQRNKGNFPGRFSGRQFSNSRSEMNVSTLELGDSALYLCASSMGLASNEQFFGPGTRLTVL.

The chain couples TRBV6-6 to TRBJ2-5; 13 bases are a match to TRBD2. This CDR3 has 17 residues. Unmatched junction bases numbered 7, after V lost 2 bases and J lost 4 bases. The germline CDR1 and CDR2 sequences are MNHNY and SVGAGI (reference sequence). The CDR3 reads CASSYGRLAGGRETQYF. Written as DNA, the CDR3 is TGTGCCAGCAGTTACGGTCGACTAGCGGGAGGAAGAGAGACCCAGTACTTC.

The V gene is TRBV13, the J gene TRBJ2-7; TRBD1 matches at 8 bases. The CDR3 runs to 15 residues. Per the germline V gene, CDR1 is PRHDT and CDR2 is FYEKMQ (reference sequence). J gave up 0 bases and V 4 bases, and 5 bases lay outside the gene matches. CDR3 protein: CASSWAGTGSYEQYV. In nucleotides, the CDR3 is TGTGCCAGCAGCTGGGCCGGGACAGGCTCCTACGAGCAGTACGTC.